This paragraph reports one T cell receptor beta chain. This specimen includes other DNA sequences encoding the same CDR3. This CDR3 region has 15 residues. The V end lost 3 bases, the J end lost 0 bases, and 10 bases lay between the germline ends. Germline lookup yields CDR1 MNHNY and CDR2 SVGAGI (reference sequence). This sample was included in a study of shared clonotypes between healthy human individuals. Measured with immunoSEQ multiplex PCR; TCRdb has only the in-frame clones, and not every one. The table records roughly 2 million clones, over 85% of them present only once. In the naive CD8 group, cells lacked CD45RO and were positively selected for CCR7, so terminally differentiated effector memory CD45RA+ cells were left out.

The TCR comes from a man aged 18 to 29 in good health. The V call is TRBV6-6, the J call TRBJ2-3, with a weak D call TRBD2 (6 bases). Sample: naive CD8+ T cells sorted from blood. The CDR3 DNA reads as TGTGCCAGCAGTTATCTCGGGAGCAGCACAGATACGCAGTATTTT. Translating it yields CASSYLGSSTDTQYF.